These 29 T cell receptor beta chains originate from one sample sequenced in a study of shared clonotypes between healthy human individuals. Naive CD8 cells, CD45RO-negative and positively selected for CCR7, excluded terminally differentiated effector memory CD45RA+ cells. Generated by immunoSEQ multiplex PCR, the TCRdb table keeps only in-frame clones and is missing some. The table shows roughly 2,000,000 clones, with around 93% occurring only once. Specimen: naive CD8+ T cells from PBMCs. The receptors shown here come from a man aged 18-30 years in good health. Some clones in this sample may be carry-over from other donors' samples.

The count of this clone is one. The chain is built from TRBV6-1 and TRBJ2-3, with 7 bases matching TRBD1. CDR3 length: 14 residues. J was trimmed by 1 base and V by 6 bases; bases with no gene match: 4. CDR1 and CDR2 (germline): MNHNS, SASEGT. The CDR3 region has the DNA TGTGCCAGCAGCCCCGGGACAGGCACAGATACGCAGTATTTT. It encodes CASSPGTGTDTQYF.

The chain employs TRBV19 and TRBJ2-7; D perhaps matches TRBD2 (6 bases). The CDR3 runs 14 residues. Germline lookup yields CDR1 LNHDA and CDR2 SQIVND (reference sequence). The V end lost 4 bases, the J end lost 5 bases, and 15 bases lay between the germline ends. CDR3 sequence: CASSTLAWEDEQYF. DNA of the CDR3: TGTGCCAGTAGTACGCTAGCGTGGGAAGACGAGCAGTACTTC.

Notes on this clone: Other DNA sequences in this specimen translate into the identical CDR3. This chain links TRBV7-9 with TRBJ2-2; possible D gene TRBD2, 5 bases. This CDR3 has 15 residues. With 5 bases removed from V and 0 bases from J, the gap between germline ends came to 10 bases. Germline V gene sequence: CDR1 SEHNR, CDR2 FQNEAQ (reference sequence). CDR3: CASSPSGTNTGELFF. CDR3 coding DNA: TGTGCCAGCAGCCCAAGCGGTACGAACACCGGGGAGCTGTTTTTT.

The CDR3 DNA reads as TGTGCCAGCAGCGCCTTTGACGAGGCAGGCCTCTATGGCTACACCTTC. This translates into CASSAFDEAGLYGYTF. V gene TRBV9 combines with J gene TRBJ1-2; D is undetermined. Per germline, CDR1 SGDLS and CDR2 YYNGEE. V was trimmed by 3 bases and J by 4 bases, leaving 19 bases between them. CDR3 length: 16 amino acids.

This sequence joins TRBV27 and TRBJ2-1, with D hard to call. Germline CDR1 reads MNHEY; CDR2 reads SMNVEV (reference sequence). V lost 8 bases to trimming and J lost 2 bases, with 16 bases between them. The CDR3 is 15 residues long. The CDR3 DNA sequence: TGTGCCAGCGGCCTCACCGAATTCCCCTACAATGAGCAGTTCTTC. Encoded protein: CASGLTEFPYNEQFF.

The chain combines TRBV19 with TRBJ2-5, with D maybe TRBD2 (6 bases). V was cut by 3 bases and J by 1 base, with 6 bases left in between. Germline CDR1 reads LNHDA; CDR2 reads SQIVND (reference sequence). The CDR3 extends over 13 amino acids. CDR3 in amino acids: CASSMRGQETQYF. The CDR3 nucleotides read TGTGCCAGTAGTATGCGGGGCCAAGAGACCCAGTACTTC.

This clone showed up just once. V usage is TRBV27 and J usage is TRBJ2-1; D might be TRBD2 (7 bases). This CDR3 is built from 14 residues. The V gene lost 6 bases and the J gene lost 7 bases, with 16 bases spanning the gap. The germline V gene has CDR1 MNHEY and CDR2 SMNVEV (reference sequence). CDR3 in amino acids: CASRPGGALNEQFF. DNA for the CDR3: TGTGCCAGCAGACCTGGGGGGGCTTTGAATGAGCAGTTCTTC.

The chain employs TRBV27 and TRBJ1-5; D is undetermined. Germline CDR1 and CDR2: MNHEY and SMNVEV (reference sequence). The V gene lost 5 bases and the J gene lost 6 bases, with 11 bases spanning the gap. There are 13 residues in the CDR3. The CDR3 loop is CASSPIGPQPQHF. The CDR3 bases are TGTGCCAGCAGTCCAATTGGTCCTCAGCCCCAGCATTTT.

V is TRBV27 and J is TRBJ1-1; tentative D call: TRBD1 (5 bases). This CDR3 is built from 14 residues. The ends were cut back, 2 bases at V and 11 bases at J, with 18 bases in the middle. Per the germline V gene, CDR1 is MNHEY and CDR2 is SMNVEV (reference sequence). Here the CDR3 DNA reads TGTGCCAGCAGTTTAATCCCCCGGGGGGGACCGGCTTTCTTT. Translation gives CASSLIPRGGPAFF.

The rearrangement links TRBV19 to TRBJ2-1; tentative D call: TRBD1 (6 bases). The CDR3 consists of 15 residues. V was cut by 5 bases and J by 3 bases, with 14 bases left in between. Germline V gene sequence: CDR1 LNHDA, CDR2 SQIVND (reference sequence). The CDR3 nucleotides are TGTGCCAGTAGTCTCCGGGACACCTTCTACAATGAGCAGTTCTTC. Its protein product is CASSLRDTFYNEQFF.

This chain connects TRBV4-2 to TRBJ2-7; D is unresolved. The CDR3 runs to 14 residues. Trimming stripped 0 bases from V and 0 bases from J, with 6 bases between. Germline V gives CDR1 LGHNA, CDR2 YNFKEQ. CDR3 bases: TGTGCCAGCAGCCAAGATTTGAGCTCCTACGAGCAGTACTTC. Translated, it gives CASSQDLSSYEQYF.

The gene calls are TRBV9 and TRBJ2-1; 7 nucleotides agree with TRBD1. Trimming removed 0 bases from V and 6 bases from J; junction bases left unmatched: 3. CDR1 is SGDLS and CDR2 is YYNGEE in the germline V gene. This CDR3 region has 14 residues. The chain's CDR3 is CASSVVGQPNEQFF. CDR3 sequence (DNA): TGTGCCAGCAGCGTAGTGGGACAGCCCAATGAGCAGTTCTTC.

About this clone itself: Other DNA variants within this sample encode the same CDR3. The CDR3 coding sequence is TGTGCCAGCAGTTACTCGGCAGGGCGGAACACTGAAGCTTTCTTT. This codes for CASSYSAGRNTEAFF. The rearrangement joins TRBV6-6 to TRBJ1-1, with a possible D match to TRBD1 (5 bases). Germline V gene data show CDR1 as MNHNY and CDR2 as SVGAGI (reference sequence). V lost 0 bases, J lost 1 base, and 9 bases lay in between. The CDR3 is made up of 15 amino acids.

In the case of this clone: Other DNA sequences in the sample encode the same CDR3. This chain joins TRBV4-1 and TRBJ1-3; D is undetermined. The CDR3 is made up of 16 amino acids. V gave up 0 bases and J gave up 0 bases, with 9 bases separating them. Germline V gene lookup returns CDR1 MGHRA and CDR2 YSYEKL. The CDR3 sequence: CASSQDVTVSGNTIYF. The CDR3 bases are TGCGCCAGCAGCCAAGATGTCACCGTCTCTGGAAACACCATATATTTT.

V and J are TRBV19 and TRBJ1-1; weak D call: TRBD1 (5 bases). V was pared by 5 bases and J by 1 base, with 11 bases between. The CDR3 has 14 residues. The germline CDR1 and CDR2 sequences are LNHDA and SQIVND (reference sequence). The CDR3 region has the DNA TGTGCCAGTAGTTGGGGCAGGAGGAACACTGAAGCTTTCTTT. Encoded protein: CASSWGRRNTEAFF.

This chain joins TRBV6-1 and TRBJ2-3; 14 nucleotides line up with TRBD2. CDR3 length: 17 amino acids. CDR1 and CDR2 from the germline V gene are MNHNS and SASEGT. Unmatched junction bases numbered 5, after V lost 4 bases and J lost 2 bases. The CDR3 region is CASSGTSGRLFTDTQYF. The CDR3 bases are TGTGCCAGCAGTGGGACTAGCGGGAGGCTTTTCACAGATACGCAGTATTTT.

This CDR3 is CASRDLEVRTEAFF. In DNA, the CDR3 is TGTGCCAGTAGGGACCTAGAGGTTCGCACTGAAGCTTTCTTT. The chain employs TRBV19 and TRBJ1-1; D ambiguous. V was pared by 6 bases and J by 4 bases, with 15 bases between. Per germline, CDR1 LNHDA and CDR2 SQIVND (reference sequence). The CDR3 runs 14 residues.

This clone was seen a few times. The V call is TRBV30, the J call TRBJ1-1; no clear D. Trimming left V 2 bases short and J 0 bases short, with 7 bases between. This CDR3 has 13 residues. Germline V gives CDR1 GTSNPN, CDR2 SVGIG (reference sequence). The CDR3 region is CAWSSPMNTEAFF. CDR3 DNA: TGTGCCTGGAGTAGTCCCATGAACACTGAAGCTTTCTTT.

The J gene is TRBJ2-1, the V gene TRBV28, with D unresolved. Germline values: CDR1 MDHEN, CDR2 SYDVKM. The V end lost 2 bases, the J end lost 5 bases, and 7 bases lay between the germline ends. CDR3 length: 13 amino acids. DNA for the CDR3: TGTGCCAGCAGTTTAACGCCCGACAATGAGCAGTTCTTC. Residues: CASSLTPDNEQFF.

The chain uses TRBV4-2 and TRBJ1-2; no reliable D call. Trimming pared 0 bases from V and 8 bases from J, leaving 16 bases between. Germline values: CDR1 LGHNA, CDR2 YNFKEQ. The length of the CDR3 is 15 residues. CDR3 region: CASSQDRARVPGYTF. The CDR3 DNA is TGTGCCAGCAGCCAAGATAGGGCGAGGGTCCCCGGCTACACCTTC.

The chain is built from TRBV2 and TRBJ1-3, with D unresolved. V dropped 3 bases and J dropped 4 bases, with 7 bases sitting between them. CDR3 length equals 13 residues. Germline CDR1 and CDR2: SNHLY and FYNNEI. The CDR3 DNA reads TGTGCCAGCAGTGAGGGCCAGGGAAACACCATATATTTT. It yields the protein CASSEGQGNTIYF.

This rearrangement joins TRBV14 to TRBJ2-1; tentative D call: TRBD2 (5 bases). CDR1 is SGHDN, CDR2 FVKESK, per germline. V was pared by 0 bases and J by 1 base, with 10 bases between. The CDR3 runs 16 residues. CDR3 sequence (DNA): TGTGCCAGCAGCCAAGAACTAGAGGGATCCTACAATGAGCAGTTCTTC. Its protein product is CASSQELEGSYNEQFF.

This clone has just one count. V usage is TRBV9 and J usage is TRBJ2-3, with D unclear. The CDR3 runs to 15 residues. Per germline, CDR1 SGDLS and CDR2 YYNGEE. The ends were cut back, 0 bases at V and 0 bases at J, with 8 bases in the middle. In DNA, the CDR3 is TGTGCCAGCAGCGTAGACAGTCTTAGCACAGATACGCAGTATTTT. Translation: CASSVDSLSTDTQYF.

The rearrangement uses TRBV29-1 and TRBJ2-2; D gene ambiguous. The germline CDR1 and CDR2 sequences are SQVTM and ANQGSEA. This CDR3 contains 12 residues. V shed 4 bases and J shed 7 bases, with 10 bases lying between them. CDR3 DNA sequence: TGCAGCGTTGTGAACGGAATCGGGGAGCTGTTTTTT. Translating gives CSVVNGIGELFF.

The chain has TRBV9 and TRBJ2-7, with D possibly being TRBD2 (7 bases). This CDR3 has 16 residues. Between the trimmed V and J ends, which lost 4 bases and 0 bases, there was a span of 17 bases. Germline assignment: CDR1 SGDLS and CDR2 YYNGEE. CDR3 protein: CASSLRGGQDSYEQYF. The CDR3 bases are TGTGCCAGCAGCCTTAGGGGGGGGCAAGACTCCTACGAGCAGTACTTC.

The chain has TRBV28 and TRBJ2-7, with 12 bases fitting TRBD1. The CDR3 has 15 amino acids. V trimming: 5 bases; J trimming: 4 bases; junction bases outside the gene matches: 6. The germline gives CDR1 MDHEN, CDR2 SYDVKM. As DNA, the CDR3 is TGTGCCAGCAGTCCCGGGACAGGGGGCTGGTACGAGCAGTACTTC. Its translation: CASSPGTGGWYEQYF.

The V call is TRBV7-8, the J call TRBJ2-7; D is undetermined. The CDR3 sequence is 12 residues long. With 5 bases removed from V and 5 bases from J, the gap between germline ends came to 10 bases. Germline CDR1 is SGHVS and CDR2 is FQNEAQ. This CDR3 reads CASSPVENEQYF. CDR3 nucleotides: TGTGCCAGCAGCCCCGTGGAGAACGAGCAGTACTTC.

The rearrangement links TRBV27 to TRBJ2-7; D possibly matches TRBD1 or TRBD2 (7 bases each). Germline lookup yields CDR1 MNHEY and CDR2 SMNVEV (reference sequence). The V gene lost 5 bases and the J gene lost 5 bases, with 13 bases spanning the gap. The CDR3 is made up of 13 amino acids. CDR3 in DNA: TGTGCCAGCAGTGACAGGGAGGGGCACGAGCAGTACTTC. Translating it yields CASSDREGHEQYF.

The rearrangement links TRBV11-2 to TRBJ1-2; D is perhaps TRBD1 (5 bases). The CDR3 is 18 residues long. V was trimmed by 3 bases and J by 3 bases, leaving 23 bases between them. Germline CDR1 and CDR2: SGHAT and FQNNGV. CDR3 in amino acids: CASSFSGSSRGGHYGYTF. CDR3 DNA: TGTGCCAGCAGCTTTAGTGGCAGTTCACGTGGGGGTCACTATGGCTACACCTTC.